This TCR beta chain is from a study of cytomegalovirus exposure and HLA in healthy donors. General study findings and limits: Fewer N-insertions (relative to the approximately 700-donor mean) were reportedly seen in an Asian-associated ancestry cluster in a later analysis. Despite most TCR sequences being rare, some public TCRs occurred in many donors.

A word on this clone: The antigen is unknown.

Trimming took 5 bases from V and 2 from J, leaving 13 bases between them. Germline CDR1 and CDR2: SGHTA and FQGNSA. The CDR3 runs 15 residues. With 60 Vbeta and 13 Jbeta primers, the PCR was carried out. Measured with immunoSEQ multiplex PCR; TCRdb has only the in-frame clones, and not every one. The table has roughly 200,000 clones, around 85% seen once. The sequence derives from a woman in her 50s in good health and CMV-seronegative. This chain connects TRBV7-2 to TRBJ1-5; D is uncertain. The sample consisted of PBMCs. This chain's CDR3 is CASSPGRQRNQPQHF. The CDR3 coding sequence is TGTGCCAGCAGCCCAGGTCGGCAGCGCAATCAGCCCCAGCATTTT.